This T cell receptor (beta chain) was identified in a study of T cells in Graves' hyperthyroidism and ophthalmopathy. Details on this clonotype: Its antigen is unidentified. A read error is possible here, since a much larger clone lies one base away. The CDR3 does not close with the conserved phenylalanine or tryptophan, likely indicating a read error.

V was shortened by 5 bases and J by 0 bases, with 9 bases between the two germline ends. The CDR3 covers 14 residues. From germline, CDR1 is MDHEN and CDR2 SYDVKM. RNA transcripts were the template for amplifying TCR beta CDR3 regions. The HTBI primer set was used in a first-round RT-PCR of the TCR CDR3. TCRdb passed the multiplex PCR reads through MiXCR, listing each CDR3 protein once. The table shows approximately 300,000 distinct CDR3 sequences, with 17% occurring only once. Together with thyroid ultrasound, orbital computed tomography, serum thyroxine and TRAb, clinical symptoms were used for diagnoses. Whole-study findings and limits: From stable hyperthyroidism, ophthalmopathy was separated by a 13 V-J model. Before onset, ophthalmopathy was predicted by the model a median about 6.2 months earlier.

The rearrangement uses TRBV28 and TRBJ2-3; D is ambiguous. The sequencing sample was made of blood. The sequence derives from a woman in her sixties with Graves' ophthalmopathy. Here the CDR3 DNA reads TGTGCCAGCAGTCGGCAGACTAGCACAGATACGCAGTATCTT. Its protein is CASSRQTSTDTQYL.